This T cell receptor (beta chain) was documented in a study of PD-L1 blockade in urothelial cancer (dated by TCRdb to the late 2010s). Some background on the complete study: All patients started therapy around 2014 and received atezolizumab 1,200 mg intravenously every 3 weeks. In the same patients, pretreatment tumors underwent whole exome sequencing and RNA sequencing in addition to TCR sequencing. An exploratory multi-omic analysis was conducted of the somatic, immune and clinical correlates of response to PD-L1 blockade with atezolizumab in urothelial cancer. Blood samples were analyzed 3 weeks after the start of treatment (second dose) and 6 weeks after the start of treatment. Durable clinical benefit was defined as progression-free survival longer than 6 months, and TCR features were also tested against progression-free and overall survival. Nine patients achieved durable clinical benefit and around 19 did not. Patients had an ECOG performance status of 0 or 1 and had received between 0 and 3 prior chemotherapy regimens. Blood samples yielded a median of about 150,000 T cells and 65,000 to 95,000 unique TCRs, with median clonality approximately 0.08. About 85% of the 29 patients were identified as males with urothelial cancer of bladder origin, and a prior smoking history was reported by 18 of 29 patients. Pretreatment tumor samples, along with matched peripheral blood serially collected before and after atezolizumab treatment, were subjected to TCR sequencing. Pretreatment blood TCR-seq was available for twenty-nine patients, at least one posttreatment blood collection was obtained for some 24 patients, and tumor TCR-seq was available for some 24 patients. Here is what the overall study found, with its caveats: A pretreatment peripheral blood TCR clonality below the median was linked to improved progression-free and overall survival. Small sample size (n ≈ 30) and many exploratory analyses mean the results are intended to be hypothesis-generating. At 3 weeks after the start of treatment, tumor-associated TCR clones in peripheral blood had expanded more in patients with durable benefit (n of about 20, p = 0.022).

The cohort included 25 to 35 patients with locally advanced or metastatic urothelial carcinoma who were treated at Memorial Sloan Kettering on a trial protocol. Peripheral blood mononuclear cells were collected pretreatment and during treatment, at between 1 and 8 total time points per patient. The Qiagen DNeasy Blood extraction kit was used to purify genomic DNA from total PBMCs and from tumor samples. Collected pretreatment and during treatment, PBMCs were isolated and stored as previously described. Synthetic TCR analog templates were spiked into each PCR so that absolute template abundance could be estimated from read counts. Using the immunoSEQ assay, TCRbeta CDR3 regions were amplified from genomic DNA with bias-controlled V and J gene primers. Sequencing of rearranged TCRbeta segments was done at approximately 20X coverage. The published analysis was carried out like this. Sequencing errors were corrected by clustering and CDR3s were annotated against IMGT to assign V, D and J genes. Out-of-frame and stop-codon sequences were excluded, and only productive TCRbeta rearrangements were used in downstream analyses. To compute clonality, Shannon entropy was normalized by the log of the number of unique productive sequences and then subtracted from one. Fisher's exact test with Benjamini-Hochberg correction, using a cutoff of adjusted p below 0.01, was how clones that differed between time points or between blood and tumor were identified. Held by TCRdb, this immuneACCESS table contains in-frame sequences only and omits some clones. Under half of the omission traces to an unresolved V gene where checked; the cause of the rest is unknown. That table furnishes V, J and clone size, whereas the DNA furnished D and trimming. A total of some 84,000 clones appear in this sample, about nine tenths of them only once. The top ten hold 5% to 7% of the sample.

The germline V gene sets CDR1 to SGHTA and CDR2 to FQGTGA. From its cysteine to its phenylalanine, the CDR3 spans 15 amino acids. Only the CDR3 region is kept as DNA, spanning 45 bases read in frame from base 1. Relative to germline, V is missing 5 bases and J is missing 3 bases, with 3 bases of the junction outside any gene match. This clone was recorded once. Its target antigen remains unknown. The sample holds no much larger clone one base away, and base qualities are not on file. This receptor was obtained from a woman in her sixties or seventies with urothelial cancer. This specimen consisted of PBMCs, obtained around atezolizumab (anti-PD-L1) treatment. The rearrangement combines TRBV7-3 with TRBJ2-4, with TRBD2 identical over 11 junction bases. The CDR3 amino acid sequence is: CASSIGTSGKNIQYF. Read as DNA, the sequence is TGTGCCAGCAGCATCGGGACTAGCGGCAAAAACATTCAGTACTTC.